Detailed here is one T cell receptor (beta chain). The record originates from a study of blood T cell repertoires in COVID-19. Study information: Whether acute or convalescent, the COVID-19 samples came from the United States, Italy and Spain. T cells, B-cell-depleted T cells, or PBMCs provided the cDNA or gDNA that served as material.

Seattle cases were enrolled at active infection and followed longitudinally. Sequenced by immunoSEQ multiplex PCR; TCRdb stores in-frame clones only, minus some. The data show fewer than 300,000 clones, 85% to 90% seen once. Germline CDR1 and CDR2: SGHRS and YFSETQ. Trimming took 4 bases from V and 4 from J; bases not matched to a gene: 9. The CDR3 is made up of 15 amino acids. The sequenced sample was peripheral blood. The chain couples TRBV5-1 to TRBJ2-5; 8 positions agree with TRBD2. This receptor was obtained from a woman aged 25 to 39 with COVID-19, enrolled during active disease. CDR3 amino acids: CASSLVAGGPETQYF. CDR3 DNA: TGCGCCAGCAGCCTCGTGGCGGGGGGCCCAGAGACCCAGTACTTC. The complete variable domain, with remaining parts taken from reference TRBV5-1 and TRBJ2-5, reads KAGVTQTPRYLIKTRGQQVTLSCSPISGHRSVSWYQQTPGQGLQFLFEYFSETQRNKGNFPGRFSGRQFSNSRSEMNVSTLELGDSALYLCASSLVAGGPETQYFGPGTRLLVL.